One and the same sample provided the 20 T cell receptor beta chains below, sequenced in a study of T cells in tumors after PD-1 blockade. Profiling relied on immunoSEQ multiplex PCR, and the TCRdb table lists in-frame clones only, not all of them. Of some 9,300 clones listed, more than 65% are singletons. The specimen was tumor tissue, collected after anti-PD-1 treatment. The receptors derive from a human donor with basal cell carcinoma.

This clone appeared a single time. This sequence joins TRBV3-1 (or the pseudogene TRBV3-2) and TRBJ1-1; no firm D call. Germline CDR1 reads LGHDT; CDR2 reads YNNKEL (reference sequence). V lost 4 bases and J lost 1, with 7 bases in between. The CDR3 extends over 13 amino acids. CDR3 in amino acids: CASSLRGNTEAFF. The CDR3 DNA reads as TGTGCCAGCAGCCTACGAGGGAACACTGAAGCTTTCTTT.

The chain carries TRBV7-3 and TRBJ1-2; TRBD1 might be the D (5 bases). The length of the CDR3 is 15 residues. The V and J ends lost 6 bases and 8 bases respectively, with 22 bases between them. The germline gives CDR1 SGHTA, CDR2 FQGTGA. The CDR3 coding sequence is TGTGCCAGCAGGCCCAGCGGGACTCTACGCCCCGGCTACACCTTC. Translating it yields CASRPSGTLRPGYTF. Supplemented by reference TRBV7-3 and TRBJ1-2, the full variable domain reads GAGVSQTPSNKVTEKGKYVELRCDPISGHTALYWYRQSLGQGPEFLIYFQGTGAADDSGLPNDRFFAVRPEGSVSTLKIQRTERGDSAVYLCASRPSGTLRPGYTFGSGTRLTVV.

This clone has a single count. In DNA form, the CDR3 reads TGTGCCAGCAGTTTCATTGAGAACACTGAAGCTTTCTTT. Protein: CASSFIENTEAFF. This rearrangement joins TRBV12-3 or TRBV12-4 to TRBJ1-1, with unresolved D. Trimming removed 3 bases from V and 1 base from J, with 6 bases in between. The CDR3 totals 13 residues.

The chain recombines TRBV11-3 with TRBJ1-4; D unclear. The V end lost 4 bases, the J end lost 8 bases, and 17 bases lay between the germline ends. Germline loops: CDR1 SGHNT, CDR2 YENEEA. CDR3 size: 15 residues. CDR3 amino acids: CASSSPFKGREKLFF. In DNA form, the CDR3 reads TGTGCCAGCAGCTCCCCCTTTAAGGGCAGGGAAAAACTGTTTTTT. Using reference TRBV11-3 and TRBJ1-4 for the parts outside the CDR3, the full variable domain is EAGVVQSPRYKIIEKKQPVAFWCNPISGHNTLYWYLQNLGQGPELLIRYENEEAVDDSQLPKDRFSAERLKGVDSTLKIQPAELGDSAVYLCASSSPFKGREKLFFGSGTQLSVL.

Here the CDR3 DNA reads TGTGCCAGCTCCCCAGGGATCTACAATGAGCAGTTCTTC. It translates to CASSPGIYNEQFF. This rearrangement joins TRBV18 to TRBJ2-1; TRBD1 is a possible D gene (5 bases). Trimming removed 6 bases at V and 3 bases at J, with 9 bases between. The length of the CDR3 is 13 residues. Germline loops: CDR1 KGHSH, CDR2 LQKENI.

Of note for this clone: No conserved phenylalanine or tryptophan is present at the end of the CDR3, so a read error is the likely explanation. The rearrangement links TRBV6-5 to TRBJ2-3; 7 bases match TRBD1. Germline assignment: CDR1 MNHEY and CDR2 SVGAGI. Losses at the gene ends were 6 bases for V and 9 bases for J; bases not matched to a gene: 3. This CDR3 region has 11 residues. CDR3 nucleotide sequence: TGTGCCAGCAGGCGACAGGGAACGCAGTATCTT. It yields the protein CASRRQGTQYL.

This rearrangement joins TRBV30 to TRBJ1-4; D gene uncertain. From germline, CDR1 is GTSNPN and CDR2 SVGIG (reference sequence). Trimming took off 1 base at V and 6 bases at J, with 12 bases between the two ends. This CDR3 has 14 amino acids. CDR3 DNA sequence: TGTGCCTGGAGTGGGCAGACAATGGATGAAAAACTGTTTTTT. Residues: CAWSGQTMDEKLFF.

CDR3 residues: CASSEGHGQPQHF. DNA of the CDR3: TGTGCCAGCTCAGAAGGACACGGTCAGCCCCAGCATTTT. The chain combines TRBV18 with TRBJ1-5; maybe TRBD1 (5 bases). The germline V gene has CDR1 KGHSH and CDR2 LQKENI. Trimming stripped 5 bases from V and 6 bases from J, with 11 bases between. CDR3 length equals 13 residues.

The chain uses TRBV6-1 and TRBJ1-1, with D perhaps matching TRBD1 (6 bases). The CDR3 is made up of 13 amino acids. Trimming removed 3 bases at V and 11 bases at J, with 16 bases between. CDR1 is MNHNS, CDR2 SASEGT, per germline. As DNA, the CDR3 is TGTGCCAGCAGTGATGTAACAGGGTTCGGGGCTTTCTTT. Protein: CASSDVTGFGAFF.

The gene calls are TRBV29-1 and TRBJ2-3; D gene unclear. This CDR3 has 11 amino acids. V dropped 6 bases and J dropped 2 bases, with 6 bases sitting between them. Germline loops: CDR1 SQVTM, CDR2 ANQGSEA. The CDR3 DNA reads TGCAGCGTCGCGGCCACAGATACGCAGTATTTT. Translating it yields CSVAATDTQYF.

The chain is built from TRBV5-6 and TRBJ2-3; 8 nucleotides align to TRBD1. Germline loops: CDR1 SGHDT, CDR2 YYEEEE. The V gene end was trimmed by 2 bases and the J gene end by 3 bases; junction bases not matched to a gene: 5. The CDR3 covers 15 residues. This CDR3 reads CASSFGTGRTDTQYF. CDR3 coding DNA: TGTGCCAGCAGCTTCGGGACAGGAAGAACAGATACGCAGTATTTT.

This chain connects TRBV4-3 to TRBJ2-2; D is perhaps TRBD2 (6 bases). Germline V gives CDR1 LGHNA, CDR2 YSLEER. The CDR3 is made up of 16 amino acids. The germline V and J ends were trimmed by 0 bases and 7 bases, with 15 bases remaining between them. Here the CDR3 DNA reads TGCGCCAGCAGCCAAGATCTTTCCGGGAGAATCGGGGAGCTGTTTTTT. Translation gives CASSQDLSGRIGELFF.

The rearrangement joins TRBV12-5 to TRBJ2-7; D not resolved. The CDR3 spans 13 residues. Germline loops: CDR1 LGHNT, CDR2 FRNRAP. The V end was cut by 6 bases, the J end by 0 bases, with 9 bases between. The CDR3 region is CASGSDRSYEQYF. CDR3 sequence (DNA): TGTGCTAGTGGCAGCGACCGCTCCTACGAGCAGTACTTC.

This chain links TRBV15 with TRBJ1-2, with 9 bases identical to TRBD1. Germline values: CDR1 LNHNV, CDR2 YYDKDF (reference sequence). This CDR3 has 15 residues. V gave up 5 bases and J gave up 2 bases; unmatched junction bases: 6. The CDR3 DNA is TGTGCCACCAGCGCCGGGACAGGGTGGAACTATGGCTACACCTTC. Its translation: CATSAGTGWNYGYTF.

CDR3 nucleotide sequence: TGTGCCAGCAGCCGAGGGGGACTAGCGGGGCAAGTCCTCGGCACAGATACGCAGTATTTT. Translation: CASSRGGLAGQVLGTDTQYF. This chain links TRBV4-2 with TRBJ2-3; 13 nucleotides match TRBD2. Per the germline V gene, CDR1 is LGHNA and CDR2 is YNFKEQ. This CDR3 spans 20 amino acids. Trimming at V came to 4 bases and at J to 1 base, leaving 14 bases not matched to a gene.

V and J are TRBV19 and TRBJ2-6, with 10 bases aligning to TRBD2. The CDR3 contains 16 residues. V lost 8 bases, J lost 0 bases, and 4 bases stayed unmatched. The germline V gene encodes CDR1 LNHDA and CDR2 SQIVND (reference sequence). The CDR3 reads CASARTSGSGANVLTF. CDR3 nucleotide sequence: TGTGCCAGTGCCCGGACTAGCGGCTCTGGGGCCAACGTCCTGACTTTC.

The chain employs TRBV5-8 and TRBJ1-1; possibly TRBD1 for D (6 bases). Germline values: CDR1 SGHTS, CDR2 YDEGEE. The CDR3 runs 11 residues. V shed 4 bases and J shed 9 bases, with 10 bases lying between them. In DNA form, the CDR3 reads TGTGCCAGCAGCCCCACAGGGAAAGCTTTCTTT. Protein product: CASSPTGKAFF.

The chain uses TRBV9 and TRBJ1-2; D gene uncertain. The CDR3 consists of 15 residues. Germline V gene lookup returns CDR1 SGDLS and CDR2 YYNGEE. The V gene lost 6 bases and the J gene lost 7 bases, with 22 bases spanning the gap. DNA of the CDR3: TGTGCCAGCACTCCTTTAGAACGAGTGATATTTGGCTACACCTTC. Translated: CASTPLERVIFGYTF.

V and J are TRBV3-1 (or the pseudogene TRBV3-2) and TRBJ1-3; D not resolved. The CDR3 totals 16 residues. The ends were cut back, 2 bases at V and 4 bases at J, with 15 bases in the middle. The germline CDR1 and CDR2 sequences are LGHDT and YNNKEL (reference sequence). CDR3 region: CASSQIVQRPGNTIYF. The CDR3 DNA reads as TGTGCCAGCAGCCAAATCGTCCAAAGACCCGGAAACACCATATATTTT.

The rearrangement joins TRBV25-1 to TRBJ1-6; possible D gene TRBD1, 6 bases. This CDR3 has 16 amino acids. Trimming shortened V by 2 bases and J by 4 bases, and 12 bases separated the two germline ends. Germline values: CDR1 MGHDK, CDR2 SYGVNS. In DNA form, the CDR3 reads TGTGCCAGCAGTGAAAGTGGGGGCGGATATAATTCACCCCTCCACTTT. Translating it yields CASSESGGGYNSPLHF.